This TCR beta chain emerged from a study of cytomegalovirus exposure and HLA in healthy donors. Study results and caveats: The likely explanation for a cluster of highly shared sequence variants was sequencing artifact. One later analysis reportedly identified an Asian-associated ancestry cluster that showed fewer N-insertions than the roughly 600-donor mean.

The V end was cut by 4 bases, the J end by 3 bases, with 14 bases between. The CDR3 consists of 15 residues. Looked up from germline, CDR1 is SGHDN and CDR2 is FVKESK. As for this clone: Its antigen is not known.

There were likely unrecorded immune exposures, though donors were nominally healthy when sampled. Primers: 60 Vbeta forward and 13 Jbeta reverse. Original processing methods: A later analysis tallied approximately 87 million unique TCR beta chains, 9 million to 12 million of them shared. Sequencing used immunoSEQ multiplex PCR; TCRdb keeps in-frame clones, though not all of them. The V and J calls and clone size come from that table; D and trimming were worked out from the DNA. The repertoire holds approximately 90,000 clones, around 79% seen once, with 4.5% to 5% in the top ten. Input material: PBMCs. The chain couples TRBV14 to TRBJ2-3; tentative D call: TRBD1 (6 bases). The clonotype originates from a woman aged 40 to 49 in good health and CMV-seronegative. The CDR3 protein is CASSPRDTGTDTQYF. DNA for the CDR3: TGTGCCAGCAGCCCCCGGGACACCGGGACAGATACGCAGTATTTT.